The T cell receptor (beta chain) described here comes from a study of OX40 agonist ivuxolimab in advanced cancers. Germline CDR1 and CDR2: MNHEY and SVGAGI. This CDR3 comprises 16 residues. With 0 bases removed from V and 7 bases from J, the gap between germline ends came to 19 bases. Here immunoSEQ multiplex PCR was the method, and the copy in TCRdb shows in-frame clones only, minus some. Of about 51,000 clones listed, 85% to 90% are singletons. Sequenced material: CD4+ or CD8+ T cells sorted from blood, taken in a trial of the OX40 agonist ivuxolimab. This TCR was sampled from an adult with an advanced solid tumor such as melanoma, head and neck, liver or kidney cancer. The chain carries TRBV6-5 and TRBJ2-7, with D perhaps being TRBD1 or TRBD2 (6 bases each). CDR3 sequence reads: CASSYSGGGITTEQYF. The CDR3 DNA reads as TGTGCCAGCAGTTACTCGGGGGGCGGGATCACTACTGAGCAGTACTTC.